These 22 T cell receptor beta chains originate from one sample sequenced in a study of T cell responses to AZD1222 COVID-19 vaccine. Assay: immunoSEQ multiplex PCR; the TCRdb copy retains only in-frame clones and omits some. Of about 90,000 clones in the sample, approximately 90% are singletons; the top ten hold 5.2%. The material was peripheral blood, obtained on day 0 of MenACWY control vaccination. All receptors derive from an adult in good health.

This chain links TRBV6-5 with TRBJ2-2; TRBD1 might be the D (7 bases). The germline V gene encodes CDR1 MNHEY and CDR2 SVGAGI. Trimming took off 8 bases at V and 4 bases at J, with 11 bases between the two ends. CDR3 length equals 13 residues. The CDR3 coding sequence is TGTGCCAGCTACAGGGGAGGCACCGGGGAGCTGTTTTTT. Its protein is CASYRGGTGELFF.

The chain links TRBV6-6 to TRBJ2-2; 12 positions agree with TRBD1. The germline V gene encodes CDR1 MNHNY and CDR2 SVGAGI (reference sequence). V lost 5 bases and J lost 5; bases outside the gene matches: 3. The CDR3 runs 15 residues. The CDR3 nucleotides are TGTGCCAGCAGTCCGGGACAGGGGGCAACCGGGGAGCTGTTTTTT. This translates into CASSPGQGATGELFF.

This chain joins TRBV19 and TRBJ1-5, with 7 positions matching TRBD1. The CDR3 runs to 17 residues. J gave up 4 bases and V 5 bases, and 14 bases lay outside the gene matches. Germline V gene lookup returns CDR1 LNHDA and CDR2 SQIVND (reference sequence). The CDR3 loop reads CASSSHPGGTVNQPQHF. DNA for the CDR3: TGTGCCAGTAGTTCCCACCCCGGAGGGACAGTAAATCAGCCCCAGCATTTT.

The V call is TRBV11-2, the J call TRBJ1-1, with D possibly being TRBD1 (5 bases). V shed 5 bases and J shed 3 bases, with 22 bases lying between them. The germline V gene encodes CDR1 SGHAT and CDR2 FQNNGV. The CDR3 has 17 amino acids. CDR3 in DNA: TGTGCCAGCAGCCGAAACCGGGACCGCTGGGGGTACACTGAAGCTTTCTTT. Its translation: CASSRNRDRWGYTEAFF.

The chain recombines TRBV19 with TRBJ1-2; unclear D gene. V lost 6 bases and J lost 4, with 18 bases in between. In germline, CDR1 is LNHDA, CDR2 SQIVND (reference sequence). The CDR3 is made up of 15 amino acids. The CDR3 DNA follows: TGTGCCAGTAGGACGGACGGCGCTTCCTTCTATGGCTACACCTTC. This encodes CASRTDGASFYGYTF.

The chain links TRBV5-6 to TRBJ2-5; TRBD1 matches 9 bases. Germline V gives CDR1 SGHDT, CDR2 YYEEEE. Unmatched junction bases numbered 2, after V lost 4 bases and J lost 4 bases. The CDR3 loop spans 13 amino acids. The DNA for the CDR3 is TGTGCCAGCAGCGGGACAGGGCGAGAGACCCAGTACTTC. Protein: CASSGTGRETQYF.

This clone was recorded only once. This sequence joins TRBV5-5 and TRBJ2-7; TRBD1 might be the D (6 bases). The CDR3 covers 14 residues. V lost 0 bases and J 4 bases, leaving 11 bases between the germline ends. Germline assignment: CDR1 SGHKS and CDR2 YYEKEE (reference sequence). CDR3 region: CASSLGQGPYEQYF. CDR3 nucleotide sequence: TGTGCCAGCAGCTTGGGGCAGGGGCCTTACGAGCAGTACTTC.

Remarks on this clone: Other DNA sequences within the sample encode an identical CDR3. The rearrangement uses TRBV10-2 and TRBJ2-5; maybe TRBD1 (5 bases). Germline CDR1 and CDR2: WSHSY and SAAADI. V lost 6 bases to trimming and J lost 2 bases, with 7 bases between them. The CDR3 is made up of 12 amino acids. The CDR3 nucleotides are TGCGCCAGCAGGGGGCCTCAAGAGACCCAGTACTTC. Translation gives CASRGPQETQYF.

This clone has just one count. The chain uses TRBV19 and TRBJ2-3; 8 positions match TRBD1. J was trimmed by 4 bases and V by 0 bases; bases with no gene match: 3. The CDR3 loop spans 15 amino acids. CDR1 LNHDA and CDR2 SQIVND come from the germline V gene (reference sequence). The DNA for the CDR3 is TGTGCCAGTAGTATAGACAGCAGGGGGCCAGATACGCAGTATTTT. This sequence encodes CASSIDSRGPDTQYF. Full variable domain (missing parts from reference TRBV19 and TRBJ2-3): DGGITQSPKYLFRKEGQNVTLSCEQNLNHDAMYWYRQDPGQGLRLIYYSQIVNDFQKGDIAEGYSVSREKKESFPLTVTSAQKNPTAFYLCASSIDSRGPDTQYFGPGTRLTVL.

This clone has only one observation. The V gene is TRBV7-9, the J gene TRBJ1-4; D is possibly TRBD1 (6 bases). Deletions cut 0 bases from V and 4 bases from J, with 6 bases between. Germline values: CDR1 SEHNR, CDR2 FQNEAQ (reference sequence). CDR3 length: 14 residues. The CDR3: CASSLAGHNEKLFF. In DNA, the CDR3 is TGTGCCAGCAGCTTAGCGGGACATAATGAAAAACTGTTTTTT.

In this sample, this clone turned up a few times. The rearrangement uses TRBV18 and TRBJ2-7; D perhaps matches TRBD1 (6 bases). V lost 4 bases to trimming and J lost 0 bases, with 13 bases between them. The CDR3 totals 15 residues. The germline CDR1 and CDR2 sequences are KGHSH and LQKENI. The CDR3 reads CASSHTPDSSYEQYF. The CDR3 nucleotides are TGTGCCAGCTCACATACTCCGGACAGCTCCTACGAGCAGTACTTC.

The table lists this clone with a few counts. CDR3 sequence: CASSLRPAGNTEAFF. The CDR3 DNA is TGTGCCAGCAGCCTTCGCCCCGCGGGTAACACTGAAGCTTTCTTT. This sequence joins TRBV5-8 and TRBJ1-1; D is unresolved. Germline V gene lookup returns CDR1 SGHTS and CDR2 YDEGEE. Trimming removed 4 bases at V and 2 bases at J, with 15 bases between. The CDR3 covers 15 residues.

This clone was found once. The chain uses TRBV2 and TRBJ2-3; D ambiguous. Germline loops: CDR1 SNHLY, CDR2 FYNNEI. V dropped 8 bases and J dropped 0 bases, with 12 bases sitting between them. The CDR3 length is 14 residues. CDR3 amino acids: CASESRTSTDTQYF. DNA for the CDR3: TGTGCCAGCGAAAGCCGCACTAGCACAGATACGCAGTATTTT.

CDR3: CATTRSGVNYEQYF. CDR3 nucleotides: TGTGCCACCACCCGCAGCGGGGTAAACTACGAGCAGTACTTC. The V gene is TRBV6-5, the J gene TRBJ2-7; TRBD2 aligns across 7 bases. The germline gives CDR1 MNHEY, CDR2 SVGAGI. CDR3 length: 14 residues. V dropped 10 bases and J dropped 3; count of bases not matched to a gene: 12.

The chain joins TRBV28 to TRBJ1-4; 9 nucleotides match TRBD1. V dropped 3 bases and J dropped 11; count of bases not matched to a gene: 7. Germline CDR1 MDHEN, CDR2 SYDVKM. The length of the CDR3 is 14 residues. This CDR3 reads CASSLPRDRVKLFF. The CDR3 DNA sequence: TGTGCCAGCAGTTTGCCGAGGGACAGGGTGAAACTGTTTTTT.

The J gene is TRBJ2-2, the V gene TRBV11-3; D perhaps matches TRBD1 (5 bases). V lost 5 bases and J 6 bases, leaving 10 bases between the germline ends. The V gene's germline CDR1 is SGHNT and CDR2 YENEEA. The CDR3 extends over 13 amino acids. In DNA, the CDR3 is TGTGCCAGCAGCGCCCAGGGATCCGGGGAGCTGTTTTTT. Amino acids: CASSAQGSGELFF.

This clone was recorded only once. The V and J genes are TRBV19 and TRBJ2-2, with D perhaps TRBD1 (5 bases). Germline V gene data show CDR1 as LNHDA and CDR2 as SQIVND (reference sequence). V was clipped by 6 bases and J by 1 base, with 9 bases between them. The CDR3 is 14 amino acids. The DNA of the CDR3 is TGTGCCAGTAGAGACAGCCTGAACACCGGGGAGCTGTTTTTT. It is translated as CASRDSLNTGELFF.

This clone is a singleton in its sample. The chain employs TRBV28 and TRBJ2-7, with D hard to call. Germline V gene lookup returns CDR1 MDHEN and CDR2 SYDVKM. This CDR3 spans 12 amino acids. Between the trimmed V and J ends, which lost 3 bases and 3 bases, there was a span of 6 bases. The CDR3 DNA follows: TGTGCCAGCAGTTTGAACAGCTACGAGCAGTACTTC. Translated: CASSLNSYEQYF.

This clone was seen once. V usage is TRBV28 and J usage is TRBJ1-2; 9 bases line up with TRBD1. The CDR3 contains 14 residues. Germline V CDR1 and CDR2: MDHEN, SYDVKM. With 2 bases clipped from V and 8 bases from J, the junction kept 6 bases outside the gene matches. CDR3 sequence: CASSLPGQGYGYTF. Written as DNA, the CDR3 is TGTGCCAGCAGTTTACCGGGACAGGGTTACGGCTACACCTTC.

The chain couples TRBV27 to TRBJ1-6, with D uncertain. Per germline, CDR1 MNHEY and CDR2 SMNVEV (reference sequence). The CDR3 consists of 16 residues. The germline V and J ends were trimmed by 0 bases and 4 bases, with 10 bases remaining between them. The CDR3 sequence: CASSLSRRGYNSPLHF. Written as DNA, the CDR3 is TGTGCCAGCAGTTTATCCCGTCGGGGTTATAATTCACCCCTCCACTTT.

Points on this clone: Compared with germline, one end of the junction differs, possibly owing to a read error. V is TRBV2 and J is TRBJ2-3; 10 bases fit TRBD2. Germline loops: CDR1 SNHLY, CDR2 FYNNEI. CDR3 length equals 15 residues. The CDR3 spells CASSEGLAETYTQYF. The CDR3, as DNA: TGTGCCAGCAGCGAAGGACTAGCGGAGACTTATACGCAGTATTTT. Filled out from reference TRBV2 and TRBJ2-3, the complete variable domain reads EPEVTQTPSHQVTQMGQEVILRCVPISNHLYFYWYRQILGQKVEFLVSFYNNEISEKSEIFDDQFSVERPDGSNFTLKIRSTKLEDSAMYFCASSEGLAETYTQYFGPGTRLTVL.

V gene TRBV28 combines with J gene TRBJ1-1; D not certain. Trimming cost V 1 base and J 3 bases, with 6 bases left between them. The CDR3 consists of 13 residues. Germline values: CDR1 MDHEN, CDR2 SYDVKM. The CDR3 here is CASSLYKDTEAFF. The CDR3 DNA follows: TGTGCCAGCAGTTTATATAAGGACACTGAAGCTTTCTTT.